One and the same sample provided the 18 T cell receptor beta chains below, sequenced in a study of somatic mutations in cytotoxic T cells in rheumatoid arthritis. TCRdb's copy holds only in-frame clones and misses some; the assay was immunoSEQ multiplex PCR. The table includes approximately 17,000 clones, more than 70% detected once. The sample was CD8+ T cells sorted from blood. These receptors were obtained from an adult with rheumatoid arthritis.

The chain carries TRBV5-4 and TRBJ2-1; either TRBD1 or TRBD2 may supply D (7 bases each). V lost 0 bases to trimming and J lost 8 bases, with 15 bases between them. There are 15 residues in the CDR3. Germline loops: CDR1 SGHNT, CDR2 YYREEE (reference sequence). The CDR3 DNA is TGTGCCAGCAGCTTGGGACAGGGAGGGTTCCATGAGCAGTTCTTC. Its protein product is CASSLGQGGFHEQFF.

The chain recombines TRBV4-3 with TRBJ2-7; possibly TRBD1 for D (6 bases). The CDR3 has 16 amino acids. V was cut by 1 base and J by 6 bases, with 19 bases left in between. CDR1 is LGHNA, CDR2 YSLEER, per germline. Here the CDR3 DNA reads TGCGCCAGCAGCCAAGTCTTAGGGGGAAGCTGGAGCGAGCAGTACTTC. It codes for CASSQVLGGSWSEQYF.

The V gene is TRBV7-2, the J gene TRBJ2-5; D is perhaps TRBD1 or TRBD2 (5 bases each). V gave up 5 bases and J gave up 5 bases, with 12 bases separating them. The V gene's germline CDR1 is SGHTA and CDR2 FQGNSA. The CDR3 is made up of 13 amino acids. The CDR3 DNA is TGTGCCAGCAGCGGGCGAGGGACGGAGACCCAGTACTTC. Protein: CASSGRGTETQYF.

The chain is built from TRBV7-9 and TRBJ1-1; D uncertain. Germline V gives CDR1 SEHNR, CDR2 FQNEAQ (reference sequence). Trimming cost V 5 bases and J 2 bases, with 12 bases left between them. CDR3 length: 14 residues. As DNA, the CDR3 is TGTGCCAGCAGCCCCACAAAAGGTAACACTGAAGCTTTCTTT. It is translated as CASSPTKGNTEAFF.

The V gene is TRBV28, the J gene TRBJ2-5, with 9 bases identical to TRBD1. From germline, CDR1 is MDHEN and CDR2 SYDVKM. The V and J ends lost 5 bases and 2 bases, in that order; junction bases with no gene match: 6. CDR3 length: 15 amino acids. DNA of the CDR3: TGTGCCAGCAGTCTAGGACAGGGGAGGCAAGAGACCCAGTACTTC. It encodes CASSLGQGRQETQYF. Combining the CDR3 with reference TRBV28 and TRBJ2-5 gives the whole variable domain DVKVTQSSRYLVKRTGEKVFLECVQDMDHENMFWYRQDPGLGLRLIYFSYDVKMKEKGDIPEGYSVSREKKERFSLILESASTNQTSMYLCASSLGQGRQETQYFGPGTRLLVL.

This clone was picked up a small number of times. The chain links TRBV29-1 to TRBJ2-5; D unresolved. Germline loops: CDR1 SQVTM, CDR2 ANQGSEA. V lost 7 bases and J 2 bases, leaving 14 bases between the germline ends. CDR3 length: 13 residues. The CDR3 sequence: CSARPPDQETQYF. CDR3 bases: TGCAGCGCCCGGCCCCCGGATCAAGAGACCCAGTACTTC. The full variable domain, completed using reference TRBV29-1 and TRBJ2-5, is SAVISQKPSRDICQRGTSLTIQCQVDSQVTMMFWYRQQPGQSLTLIATANQGSEATYESGFVIDKFPISRPNLTFSTLTVSNMSPEDSSIYLCSARPPDQETQYFGPGTRLLVL.

The gene calls are TRBV7-8 and TRBJ2-1; 11 bases map to TRBD2. From germline, CDR1 is SGHVS and CDR2 FQNEAQ. The CDR3 has 18 residues. The V segment lost 5 bases and the J segment 3 bases; nucleotides outside the gene matches: 12. CDR3 coding DNA: TGTGCCAGCAGCAAGACTAGCGGGGACAACCCTCGCTACAATGAGCAGTTCTTC. Encoded protein: CASSKTSGDNPRYNEQFF.

The rearrangement uses TRBV5-4 and TRBJ2-1; 10 nucleotides align to TRBD2. V was pared by 4 bases and J by 4 bases, with 5 bases of the junction left unmatched. Germline-derived CDR1 and CDR2 are SGHNT and YYREEE (reference sequence). This CDR3 is 15 amino acids long. The CDR3 DNA reads as TGTGCCAGCAGCCCCCGGACTAGCGGATACAATGAGCAGTTCTTC. Protein sequence: CASSPRTSGYNEQFF.

The chain is built from TRBV5-1 and TRBJ1-1; no clear D. The V gene's germline CDR1 is SGHRS and CDR2 YFSETQ. The CDR3 is 11 residues long. Trimming shortened V by 0 bases and J by 4 bases, and 1 base separated the two germline ends. CDR3 sequence (DNA): TGCGCCAGCAGCTTGGGCACTGAAGCTTTCTTT. This codes for CASSLGTEAFF.

The chain carries TRBV19 and TRBJ2-7; D uncertain. The V and J ends lost 1 base and 2 bases respectively, with 6 bases between them. CDR3 length: 13 amino acids. From germline, CDR1 is LNHDA and CDR2 SQIVND (reference sequence). CDR3 bases: TGTGCCAGTAGTATAGGGGCAGCCTACGAGCAGTACTTC. Protein sequence: CASSIGAAYEQYF. The full variable domain, with the rest looked up from reference TRBV19 and TRBJ2-7, is DGGITQSPKYLFRKEGQNVTLSCEQNLNHDAMYWYRQDPGQGLRLIYYSQIVNDFQKGDIAEGYSVSREKKESFPLTVTSAQKNPTAFYLCASSIGAAYEQYFGPGTRLTVT.

J is TRBJ1-2 and V is TRBV27, with 8 positions matching TRBD1. Germline assignment: CDR1 MNHEY and CDR2 SMNVEV (reference sequence). CDR3 length equals 15 residues. Trimming removed 5 bases from V and 7 bases from J; junction bases left unmatched: 12. CDR3 sequence: CASSPGGQGAGGYTF. CDR3 in DNA: TGTGCCAGCAGTCCCGGCGGGCAGGGGGCGGGTGGCTACACCTTC.

The chain combines TRBV6-6 with TRBJ1-3; no firm D call. With 6 bases removed from V and 3 bases from J, the gap between germline ends came to 18 bases. The CDR3 spans 16 residues. Germline lookup yields CDR1 MNHNY and CDR2 SVGAGI (reference sequence). CDR3 in amino acids: CASSLPVGRGGNTIYF. Here the CDR3 DNA reads TGTGCCAGCAGCCTACCTGTGGGTCGGGGTGGAAACACCATATATTTT.

The V call is TRBV6-5, the J call TRBJ2-6; D gene uncertain. The CDR3 is made up of 15 amino acids. Germline V gives CDR1 MNHEY, CDR2 SVGAGI. V lost 0 bases, J lost 0 bases, and 3 bases lay in between. CDR3 sequence reads: CASSYSGSGANVLTF. The CDR3, as DNA: TGTGCCAGCAGTTACTCAGGCTCTGGGGCCAACGTCCTGACTTTC.

This chain connects TRBV23-1 to TRBJ2-2; D is ambiguous. TRBV23-1 is classed as an ORF, of uncertain function. The CDR3 totals 16 residues. Trimming took off 3 bases at V and 2 bases at J, with 13 bases between the two ends. CDR3 protein: CASSHSRLVNTGELFF. The CDR3 DNA sequence: TGCGCCAGCAGTCATTCCCGGCTGGTAAACACCGGGGAGCTGTTTTTT.

The table lists this clone with a few counts. This rearrangement joins TRBV6-1 to TRBJ1-3, with D unresolved. Germline lookup yields CDR1 MNHNS and CDR2 SASEGT. V was clipped by 4 bases and J by 0 bases, with 16 bases between them. The CDR3 totals 17 residues. CDR3 in DNA: TGTGCCAGCAGTGCCGGAATGGCGTTCAACTCTGGAAACACCATATATTTT. Translated: CASSAGMAFNSGNTIYF.

This clone was picked up a small number of times. V usage is TRBV5-4 and J usage is TRBJ2-7; D may be TRBD2 (5 bases). Trimming took 1 base from V and 0 from J, leaving 11 bases between them. The CDR3 runs 15 residues. Per the germline V gene, CDR1 is SGHNT and CDR2 is YYREEE (reference sequence). The CDR3 loop reads CASSLRRGSSYEQYF. CDR3 nucleotide sequence: TGTGCCAGCAGCTTGCGAAGAGGGAGCTCCTACGAGCAGTACTTC. The variable domain in full, with the rest retrieved from reference TRBV5-4 and TRBJ2-7, is ETGVTQSPTHLIKTRGQQVTLRCSSQSGHNTVSWYQQALGQGPQFIFQYYREEENGRGNFPPRFSGLQFPNYSSELNVNALELDDSALYLCASSLRRGSSYEQYFGPGTRLTVT.

This clone was detected only a few times. The genes are TRBV27 and TRBJ2-2; D is uncertain. Germline CDR1 MNHEY, CDR2 SMNVEV (reference sequence). This CDR3 is 12 amino acids long. Trimming took 5 bases from V and 5 from J, leaving 6 bases between them. The CDR3 here is CASSALTGELFF. In DNA form, the CDR3 reads TGTGCCAGCAGTGCGCTAACCGGGGAGCTGTTTTTT.

The genes are TRBV7-3 and TRBJ2-1; the D call may be TRBD1 or TRBD2 (5 bases each). The CDR3 contains 16 residues. CDR1 and CDR2 from the germline V gene are SGHTA and FQGTGA. V was pared by 3 bases and J by 0 bases, with 12 bases between. In DNA, the CDR3 is TGTGCCAGCAGCTTGATGGGACGAAGCTCCTACAATGAGCAGTTCTTC. It encodes CASSLMGRSSYNEQFF.